These 18 T cell receptor beta chains share one sample of origin, sequenced in a study of OX40 agonist ivuxolimab in advanced cancers. Here immunoSEQ multiplex PCR was the method, and the copy in TCRdb shows in-frame clones only, minus some. The table shows about 67,000 clones, with approximately 80% occurring only once. Sequenced here: CD4+ or CD8+ T cells sorted from blood, sampled in a trial of the OX40 agonist ivuxolimab. The receptor source for this set is an adult with an advanced solid tumor such as melanoma, head and neck, liver or kidney cancer.

The rearrangement links TRBV9 to TRBJ1-4; the match to TRBD1 covers 7 bases. V lost 0 bases and J lost 7; bases outside the gene matches: 3. There are 14 residues in the CDR3. Germline V gene lookup returns CDR1 SGDLS and CDR2 YYNGEE. DNA for the CDR3: TGTGCCAGCAGCGTAGGACAGGGAAGTGAAAAACTGTTTTTT. Its translation: CASSVGQGSEKLFF. Together with reference TRBV9 and TRBJ1-4, the CDR3 gives the full variable domain: DSGVTQTPKHLITATGQRVTLRCSPRSGDLSVYWYQQSLDQGLQFLIQYYNGEERAKGNILERFSAQQFPDLHSELNLSSLELGDSALYFCASSVGQGSEKLFFGSGTQLSVL.

The CDR3 DNA reads TGTGCCAGCAGACCCGGACAGGTGCGACAGCCCCAGCATTTT. This codes for CASRPGQVRQPQHF. The chain recombines TRBV2 with TRBJ1-5; 7 positions agree with TRBD1. This CDR3 comprises 14 residues. Trimming took 6 bases from V and 7 from J; bases not matched to a gene: 9. Per germline, CDR1 SNHLY and CDR2 FYNNEI.

The V and J genes are TRBV2 and TRBJ2-1, with 7 bases that match TRBD2. V dropped 9 bases and J dropped 0; count of bases not matched to a gene: 2. Germline V gene sequence: CDR1 SNHLY, CDR2 FYNNEI. This CDR3 has 13 residues. The CDR3 region is CASCGGSYNEQFF. The CDR3 DNA is TGTGCCAGTTGCGGGGGCTCCTACAATGAGCAGTTCTTC.

This clone has only one observation. This chain connects TRBV6-4 to TRBJ1-5; D perhaps matches TRBD1 (6 bases). Germline values: CDR1 MRHNA, CDR2 SNTAGT. This CDR3 comprises 18 residues. Trimming shortened V by 2 bases and J by 4 bases, and 21 bases separated the two germline ends. In DNA, the CDR3 is TGTGCCAGCAGTGACCGTCCAAACAGGGCGGCGGGGAATCAGCCCCAGCATTTT. Its protein product is CASSDRPNRAAGNQPQHF.

This clone was detected only a few times. This chain uses TRBV2 with TRBJ2-7; D is uncertain. Germline V CDR1 and CDR2: SNHLY, FYNNEI. The V gene lost 0 bases and the J gene lost 7 bases, with 10 bases spanning the gap. The CDR3 has 13 amino acids. In DNA, the CDR3 is TGTGCCAGCAGTGAAGCGCTATCCGGGGAGCAGTACGTC. This sequence encodes CASSEALSGEQYV.

The chain joins TRBV6-5 to TRBJ1-1, with 9 bases that match TRBD1. The J segment lost 0 bases and the V segment lost 2 bases, leaving 4 bases of the junction unmatched. CDR1 and CDR2 (germline): MNHEY, SVGAGI. The CDR3 is 16 residues long. The CDR3 is CASSYDRGGMNTEAFF. The CDR3 DNA follows: TGTGCCAGCAGTTACGACAGGGGGGGAATGAACACTGAAGCTTTCTTT.

The chain is built from TRBV10-2 and TRBJ2-7; D ambiguous. The CDR3 extends over 15 amino acids. V was clipped by 4 bases and J by 5 bases, with 18 bases between them. CDR1 and CDR2 (germline): WSHSY, SAAADI. The CDR3 protein is CASSGVIGSRHEQYV. Here the CDR3 DNA reads TGCGCCAGCAGTGGTGTTATCGGGTCTCGCCACGAGCAGTACGTC.

V usage is TRBV6-5 and J usage is TRBJ2-7, with 8 bases identical to TRBD1. The J segment lost 5 bases and the V segment lost 4 bases, leaving 7 bases of the junction unmatched. The CDR3 covers 14 residues. Looked up from germline, CDR1 is MNHEY and CDR2 is SVGAGI. CDR3 sequence (DNA): TGTGCCAGCAGTTTCAGGACAGGGTGGAACGAGCAGTACTTC. Protein sequence: CASSFRTGWNEQYF.

V usage is TRBV7-9 and J usage is TRBJ2-5, with 15 positions matching TRBD2. Germline V gene sequence: CDR1 SEHNR, CDR2 FQNEAQ (reference sequence). J lost 1 base, V lost 7 bases, and 10 bases had no gene match. The CDR3 spans 18 residues. This CDR3 reads CASTTGTSGGRSQETQYF. In DNA form, the CDR3 reads TGTGCCAGCACCACTGGGACTAGCGGGGGGCGATCCCAAGAGACCCAGTACTTC.

The J gene is TRBJ2-1, the V gene TRBV11-2; TRBD1 aligns across 10 bases. V trimming: 5 bases; J trimming: 11 bases; junction bases outside the gene matches: 3. Looked up from germline, CDR1 is SGHAT and CDR2 is FQNNGV. The CDR3 has 12 amino acids. CDR3 in amino acids: CASSLGQGKQFF. CDR3 nucleotide sequence: TGTGCCAGCAGCCTGGGACAGGGGAAGCAGTTCTTC.

This clone was detected only a few times. J is TRBJ1-6 and V is TRBV7-8; D possibly corresponds to TRBD1 (5 bases). CDR1 is SGHVS, CDR2 FQNEAQ, per germline. The V end lost 1 base, the J end lost 6 bases, and 10 bases lay between the germline ends. This CDR3 contains 15 residues. The DNA for the CDR3 is TGTGCCAGCAGCTTAGTAGGCCAGGGTAATTCACCCCTCCACTTT. Translated: CASSLVGQGNSPLHF.

V and J are TRBV14 and TRBJ1-1; the D gene is possibly TRBD1 (5 bases). From germline, CDR1 is SGHDN and CDR2 FVKESK. The CDR3 covers 15 residues. Trimming cost V 2 bases and J 4 bases, with 14 bases left between them. The CDR3 is CASSQISGGVTEAFF. In DNA, the CDR3 is TGTGCCAGCAGCCAAATAAGTGGGGGAGTCACTGAAGCTTTCTTT.

As to this clone: Within the sample, other DNA sequences also encode this same CDR3. The CDR3 protein is CASSIGRAYEQYF. The CDR3 nucleotides are TGTGCCAGTAGTATTGGCAGAGCCTACGAGCAGTACTTC. The chain employs TRBV19 and TRBJ2-7; no clear D. Between the trimmed V and J ends, which lost 3 bases and 2 bases, there was a span of 8 bases. Germline-derived CDR1 and CDR2 are LNHDA and SQIVND (reference sequence). The CDR3 extends over 13 amino acids. The variable domain in full, completed from reference TRBV19 and TRBJ2-7, reads DGGITQSPKYLFRKEGQNVTLSCEQNLNHDAMYWYRQDPGQGLRLIYYSQIVNDFQKGDIAEGYSVSREKKESFPLTVTSAQKNPTAFYLCASSIGRAYEQYFGPGTRLTVT.

The V call is TRBV7-2, the J call TRBJ1-2; weak D call: TRBD1 (6 bases). V was pared by 4 bases and J by 6 bases, with 15 bases between. Germline V CDR1 and CDR2: SGHTA, FQGNSA. This CDR3 spans 14 amino acids. The CDR3 sequence: CASSWTGGVDGYTF. The CDR3 DNA reads TGTGCCAGCAGCTGGACCGGGGGCGTCGATGGCTACACCTTC.

The chain employs TRBV19 and TRBJ2-5; TRBD2 matches at 11 bases. The CDR3 extends over 14 amino acids. Germline values: CDR1 LNHDA, CDR2 SQIVND (reference sequence). V shed 5 bases and J 6 bases; nucleotides not matched to a gene: 5. The DNA of the CDR3 is TGTGCCAGTAGTTCAACTAGCGGGGGACAGACCCAGTACTTC. Amino acid sequence: CASSSTSGGQTQYF.

The rearrangement uses TRBV7-2 and TRBJ1-4; 9 bases are a match to TRBD1. The CDR3 length is 17 residues. Germline trimming cut 2 bases from V and 0 bases from J; bases unmatched to any gene: 4. Germline V gene sequence: CDR1 SGHTA, CDR2 FQGNSA. This chain's CDR3 is CASSLKDRGATNEKLFF. In DNA form, the CDR3 reads TGTGCCAGCAGCTTAAAGGACAGGGGTGCAACTAATGAAAAACTGTTTTTT.

This chain links TRBV10-1 with TRBJ2-5, with a weak D call TRBD1 (5 bases). V was pared by 3 bases and J by 0 bases, with 14 bases between. CDR1 is WNHNN, CDR2 SYGVQD, per germline (reference sequence). This CDR3 is 16 amino acids long. The CDR3 DNA follows: TGCGCCAGCAGTGATACAGGCCGACCGTACCAAGAGACCCAGTACTTC. Amino acid sequence: CASSDTGRPYQETQYF.

The chain joins TRBV7-6 to TRBJ1-6; 9 bases agree with TRBD1. Per the germline V gene, CDR1 is SGHVS and CDR2 is FNYEAQ. The CDR3 consists of 14 residues. Germline trimming cut 4 bases from V and 10 bases from J; bases unmatched to any gene: 5. This CDR3 reads CASSSGQGRSPLHF. CDR3 coding DNA: TGTGCCAGCAGCTCGGGACAGGGCAGGTCACCCCTCCACTTT.